The 8 T cell receptor beta chains given below trace back to one sample, sequenced in a study of cytomegalovirus exposure and HLA in healthy donors. Data came from immunoSEQ multiplex PCR; TCRdb stores just in-frame clones and leaves some out. The data contain fewer than 150,000 clones, roughly 88% of them singletons. Sequencing input: PBMCs. Receptor source: a young woman in good health and CMV-seropositive.

The chain couples TRBV2 to TRBJ1-6, with 10 nucleotides matching TRBD1. Germline lookup yields CDR1 SNHLY and CDR2 FYNNEI. This CDR3 has 14 residues. The junction had 8 bases not matched to a gene; V was cut back by 6 bases and J by 12 bases. This CDR3 reads CASSLTRTGGPLHF. Written as DNA, the CDR3 is TGTGCCAGCAGCCTAACCCGGACAGGGGGACCCCTCCACTTT. The entire variable domain, with the rest obtained from reference TRBV2 and TRBJ1-6, is as follows: EPEVTQTPSHQVTQMGQEVILRCVPISNHLYFYWYRQILGQKVEFLVSFYNNEISEKSEIFDDQFSVERPDGSNFTLKIRSTKLEDSAMYFCASSLTRTGGPLHFGNGTRLTVT.

The V and J genes are TRBV7-9 and TRBJ2-2; TRBD2 matches at 9 bases. V dropped 0 bases and J dropped 4; count of bases not matched to a gene: 3. CDR3 length equals 16 residues. Germline CDR1 and CDR2: SEHNR and FQNEAQ (reference sequence). As DNA, the CDR3 is TGTGCCAGCAGCTTAGCTAGCGGGGGTATCACCGGGGAGCTGTTTTTT. Its translation is CASSLASGGITGELFF.

The chain has TRBV28 and TRBJ1-2, with D uncertain. Trimming shortened V by 4 bases and J by 0 bases, and 6 bases separated the two germline ends. There are 13 residues in the CDR3. Germline CDR1 MDHEN, CDR2 SYDVKM. The CDR3 loop reads CASSYRANYGYTF. The CDR3 nucleotides are TGTGCCAGCAGTTACAGAGCTAACTATGGCTACACCTTC.

This chain joins TRBV7-8 and TRBJ1-6; no clear D. Trimming removed 0 bases at V and 5 bases at J, with 11 bases between. This CDR3 has 16 amino acids. Per germline, CDR1 SGHVS and CDR2 FQNEAQ. Here the CDR3 DNA reads TGTGCCAGCAGCTTAGCCCCCGAGGGTAATAATTCACCCCTCCACTTT. This translates into CASSLAPEGNNSPLHF.

The rearrangement uses TRBV7-3 and TRBJ1-1, with D tentatively TRBD1 (5 bases). Trimming pared 4 bases from V and 7 bases from J, leaving 19 bases between. There are 15 residues in the CDR3. CDR1 is SGHTA and CDR2 is FQGTGA in the germline V gene. The CDR3: CASSSGPGAVGEAFF. CDR3 nucleotides: TGTGCCAGCAGCTCGGGCCCTGGGGCAGTGGGTGAAGCTTTCTTT.

The chain couples TRBV5-1 to TRBJ2-5, with no clear D. Germline CDR1 reads SGHRS; CDR2 reads YFSETQ. The CDR3 loop spans 17 amino acids. V was shortened by 2 bases and J by 0 bases, with 17 bases between the two germline ends. This chain's CDR3 is CASSLGGGRKYQETQYF. The CDR3 region has the DNA TGCGCCAGCAGCTTAGGTGGCGGCAGAAAGTACCAAGAGACCCAGTACTTC. Full variable domain (outside the CDR3, taken from reference TRBV5-1 and TRBJ2-5): KAGVTQTPRYLIKTRGQQVTLSCSPISGHRSVSWYQQTPGQGLQFLFEYFSETQRNKGNFPGRFSGRQFSNSRSEMNVSTLELGDSALYLCASSLGGGRKYQETQYFGPGTRLLVL.

This clone was seen a few times. V gene TRBV5-6 combines with J gene TRBJ2-7; D is undetermined. There are 11 residues in the CDR3. Trimming took 2 bases from V and 6 from J, leaving 6 bases between them. CDR1 and CDR2 from the germline V gene are SGHDT and YYEEEE. The CDR3, as DNA: TGTGCCAGCAGCTTAACCGGCGAGCAGTACTTC. Translation gives CASSLTGEQYF.

The chain couples TRBV20-1 to TRBJ2-3, with D unresolved. The germline V and J ends were trimmed by 5 bases and 2 bases, with 5 bases remaining between them. CDR3 size: 11 residues. Germline V gene lookup returns CDR1 DFQATT and CDR2 SNEGSKA (reference sequence). CDR3 in DNA: TGCAGTGCTCCTAACACAGATACGCAGTATTTT. It specifies CSAPNTDTQYF.